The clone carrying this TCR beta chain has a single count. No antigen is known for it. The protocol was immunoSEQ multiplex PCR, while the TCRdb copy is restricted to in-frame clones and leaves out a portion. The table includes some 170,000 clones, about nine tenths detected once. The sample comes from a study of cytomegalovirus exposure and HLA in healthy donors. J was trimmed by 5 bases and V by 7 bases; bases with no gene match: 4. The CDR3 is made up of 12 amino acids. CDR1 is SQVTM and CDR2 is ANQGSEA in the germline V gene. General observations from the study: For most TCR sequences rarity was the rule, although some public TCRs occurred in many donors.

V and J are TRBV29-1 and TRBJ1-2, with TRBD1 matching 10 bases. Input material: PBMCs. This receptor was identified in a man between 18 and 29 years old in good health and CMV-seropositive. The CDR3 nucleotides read TGCAGCGGAGGGGGACAGGGGTATGGCTACACCTTC. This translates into CSGGGQGYGYTF.